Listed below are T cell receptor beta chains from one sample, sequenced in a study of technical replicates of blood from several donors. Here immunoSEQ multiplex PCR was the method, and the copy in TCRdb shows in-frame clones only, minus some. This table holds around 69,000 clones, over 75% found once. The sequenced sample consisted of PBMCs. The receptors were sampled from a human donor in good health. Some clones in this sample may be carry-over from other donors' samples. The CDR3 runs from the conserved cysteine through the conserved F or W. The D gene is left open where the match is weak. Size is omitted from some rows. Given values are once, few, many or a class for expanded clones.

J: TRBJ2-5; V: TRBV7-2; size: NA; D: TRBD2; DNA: TGTGCCAGCAGCTTAGGTGTTTCGGGACGCGGGGGAGAGACCCAGTACTTC; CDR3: CASSLGVSGRGGETQYF
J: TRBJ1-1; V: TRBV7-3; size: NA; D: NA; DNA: TGTGCCAGCAGTCAGGGCCCACGCACTGAAGCTTTCTTT; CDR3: CASSQGPRTEAFF
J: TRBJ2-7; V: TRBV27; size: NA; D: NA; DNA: TGTGCCAGCAGTCTCGGACAGACACCCTACGAGCAGTACTTC; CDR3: CASSLGQTPYEQYF
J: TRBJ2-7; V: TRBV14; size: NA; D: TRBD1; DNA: TGTGCCAGCAGCCAAGATATTTGGACAGGGGGCGAGCAGTACTTC; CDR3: CASSQDIWTGGEQYF
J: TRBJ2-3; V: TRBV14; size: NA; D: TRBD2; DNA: TGTGCCAGCAGCCACGTAATAACTAGCGGGAGAGGGACAGATACGCAGTATTTT; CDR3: CASSHVITSGRGTDTQYF
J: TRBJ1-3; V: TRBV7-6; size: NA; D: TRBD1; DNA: TGTGCCAGCAGCGTACAGGGGGCGCGTGGAAACACCATATATTTT; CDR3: CASSVQGARGNTIYF
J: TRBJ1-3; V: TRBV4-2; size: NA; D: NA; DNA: TGTGCCAGCAGCCAAGATGCGGGGACTGGAAACACCATATATTTT; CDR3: CASSQDAGTGNTIYF
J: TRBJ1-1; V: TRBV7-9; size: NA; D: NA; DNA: TGTGCCAGCAGCTTAGGGGCAAACACTGAAGCTTTCTTT; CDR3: CASSLGANTEAFF
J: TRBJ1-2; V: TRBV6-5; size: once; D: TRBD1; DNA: TGTGCCAGCAGTTCCGGACAGGGGAGAGGCTACACCTTC; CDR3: CASSSGQGRGYTF
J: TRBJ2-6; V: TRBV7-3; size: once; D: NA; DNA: TGTGCCAGCAGCCCCAGGGTGGTGCCCTCTGGGGCCAACGTCCTGACTTTC; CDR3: CASSPRVVPSGANVLTF
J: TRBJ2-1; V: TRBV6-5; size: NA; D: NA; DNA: TGTGCCAGCAGTTTGACCCCGAGGCCCAAATACAATGAGCAGTTCTTC; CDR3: CASSLTPRPKYNEQFF
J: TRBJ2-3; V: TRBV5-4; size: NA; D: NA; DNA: TGTGCCAGCAGCTTGGCTACAGATACGCAGTATTTT; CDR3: CASSLATDTQYF
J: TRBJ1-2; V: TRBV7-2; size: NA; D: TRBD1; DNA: TGTGCCAGCAGCTCGGACAGGGGAGGTGGCTACACCTTC; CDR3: CASSSDRGGGYTF
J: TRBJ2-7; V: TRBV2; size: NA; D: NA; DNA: TGTGCCAGCAGCGACGAAGGCGGCGAGCAGTACTTC; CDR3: CASSDEGGEQYF
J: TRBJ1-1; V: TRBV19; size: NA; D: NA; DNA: TGTGCCAGTAGTATAGACAGGGCAAGAACTGAAGCTTTCTTT; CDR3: CASSIDRARTEAFF
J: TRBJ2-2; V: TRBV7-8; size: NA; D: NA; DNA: TGTGCCAGCAGGTCGGGGGAAATTCCCGGGGAGCTGTTTTTT; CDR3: CASRSGEIPGELFF
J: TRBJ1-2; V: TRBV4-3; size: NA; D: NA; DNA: TGCGCCAGCAGCCAAGATAGTGGACTTAACTATGGCTACACCTTC; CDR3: CASSQDSGLNYGYTF
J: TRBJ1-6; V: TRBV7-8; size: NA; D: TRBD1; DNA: TGTGCCAGCAGCTTAGACTGGACAGGGGGCCGTTCACCCCTCCACTTT; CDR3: CASSLDWTGGRSPLHF
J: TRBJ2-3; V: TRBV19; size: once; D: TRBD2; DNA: TGTGCCAGTCGACTAGCGGGGGGGGATACGCAGTATTTT; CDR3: CASRLAGGDTQYF
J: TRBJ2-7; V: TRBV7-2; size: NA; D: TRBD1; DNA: TGTGCCAGCGAGAAGGGACAGGGATACTACGAGCAGTACTTC; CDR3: CASEKGQGYYEQYF
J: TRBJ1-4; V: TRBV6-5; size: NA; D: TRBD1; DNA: TGTGCCAGCAGTTACTCGATGGGGACAGCGAATGAAAAACTGTTTTTT; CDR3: CASSYSMGTANEKLFF
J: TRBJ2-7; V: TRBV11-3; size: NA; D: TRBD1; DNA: TGTGCCAGCAGTCCCAAGACAGGGGGACCACCCGCATCCGAGCAGTACTTC; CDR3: CASSPKTGGPPASEQYF
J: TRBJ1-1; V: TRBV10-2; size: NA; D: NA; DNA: TGCGCCAGCAGTGGGCAGGGTGGCACTGAAGCTTTCTTT; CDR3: CASSGQGGTEAFF
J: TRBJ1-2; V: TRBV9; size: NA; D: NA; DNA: TGTGCCAGCAGCGTAGGAGGCAGGGAAGCCCATGGCTACACCTTC; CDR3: CASSVGGREAHGYTF
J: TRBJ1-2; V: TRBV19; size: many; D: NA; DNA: TGTGCCAGTAGTCCCTCCTTGGACAGAAACTATGGCTACACCTTC; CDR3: CASSPSLDRNYGYTF
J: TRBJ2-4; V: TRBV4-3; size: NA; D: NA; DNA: TGCGCCAGCAGCCAAGAGTTAGCGGAGATAAACATTCAGTACTTC; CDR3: CASSQELAEINIQYF
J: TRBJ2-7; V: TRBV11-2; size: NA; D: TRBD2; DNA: TGTGCCAGCAGCTTAAGCGGGGGGGTCTACGAGCAGTACTTC; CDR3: CASSLSGGVYEQYF